This TCR beta chain emerged from a study of metastatic and nonmetastatic thyroid tumors. Across the study: Blood and tumor or nodule tissue repertoires from malignant and benign thyroid patients were compared.

In the original workflow: It was from CDR3 differences across clinicopathological groups that a distant-metastasis classifier for papillary thyroid cancer was built. TCRdb used MiXCR to call clones anew from the PCR reads. The V and J calls follow TCRdb's processing rather than the paper's. The sample lists tens of thousands of clones, roughly 15% seen once, with nearly 3.5% in the top ten. No patient had received any treatment before thyroid surgery. Germline V lookup: CDR1 MNHEY, CDR2 SMNVEV (reference sequence). Trimming removed 1 base from V and 4 bases from J, with 11 bases in between. CDR3 size: 15 residues. This clone occurred many times.

This sequence joins TRBV27 and TRBJ2-1; weak D call: TRBD2 (5 bases). The source material was blood. The clonotype originates from a female donor with papillary thyroid cancer or a benign thyroid nodule (not recorded which). Some clones in this sample may be carry-over from other donors' samples. This CDR3 is CASSLLGGGYNEQFF. The CDR3 coding sequence is TGTGCCAGCAGTTTATTAGGAGGCGGGTACAATGAGCAGTTCTTC.